What follows are 9 T cell receptor beta chains derived from one specimen sequenced in a study of beta chain features in type 1 diabetes. Study-level findings and limits: People with Type 1 diabetes carried modestly yet significantly shorter TCRB CDR3s in all four CD4+ subsets.

The authors reverse transcribed all of the isolated RNA, so sequencing captured expressed TCRB transcripts. Using immunoSEQ multiplex PCR, the repertoire was profiled, and TCRdb retains in-frame clones only, with some absent. Of some 350,000 clones in the sample, around an eighth were seen once. Which antigens these TCRs recognize remains unknown. Sequenced material: naive CD4+ T cells from blood. Receptor source: a woman younger than 30 with type 1 diabetes.

This chain joins TRBV5-4 and TRBJ2-1, with 10 nucleotides matching TRBD2. The CDR3 contains 13 residues. Germline V gene lookup returns CDR1 SGHNT and CDR2 YYREEE (reference sequence). V lost 4 bases and J lost 15; bases outside the gene matches: 10. The CDR3 sequence: CASSLRLAGDMFF. The DNA for the CDR3 is TGTGCCAGCAGCCTTCGGCTAGCGGGAGATATGTTCTTC.

The rearrangement uses TRBV11-2 and TRBJ2-7, with 8 bases aligning to TRBD2. Germline V gene sequence: CDR1 SGHAT, CDR2 FQNNGV. V lost 2 bases, J lost 6 bases, and 21 bases stayed unmatched. The CDR3 extends over 19 amino acids. The CDR3 reads CASSLSPELVAGQLGEQYF. Here the CDR3 DNA reads TGTGCCAGCAGCTTATCCCCCGAGCTTGTAGCGGGACAACTAGGCGAGCAGTACTTC.

The rearrangement uses TRBV28 and TRBJ2-5, with TRBD2 matching over 8 bases. The J segment lost 4 bases and the V segment lost 1 base, leaving 14 bases of the junction unmatched. This CDR3 spans 18 amino acids. Per germline, CDR1 MDHEN and CDR2 SYDVKM. The CDR3 DNA follows: TGTGCCAGCAGTTTATTGGCGGGGGGCGCGTCTGTAGGAGAGACCCAGTACTTC. Translating it yields CASSLLAGGASVGETQYF.

V usage is TRBV19 and J usage is TRBJ2-1, with 16 nucleotides matching TRBD2. The germline V gene has CDR1 LNHDA and CDR2 SQIVND (reference sequence). J gave up 9 bases and V 3 bases, and 2 bases lay outside the gene matches. The CDR3 is made up of 15 amino acids. The CDR3 loop is CASSMGLAGGAEQFF. The CDR3 DNA reads TGTGCCAGTAGTATGGGACTAGCGGGAGGGGCTGAGCAGTTCTTC.

V is TRBV30 and J is TRBJ2-1; 7 nucleotides align to TRBD2. Per the germline V gene, CDR1 is GTSNPN and CDR2 is SVGIG (reference sequence). The J segment lost 2 bases and the V segment lost 4 bases, leaving 5 bases of the junction unmatched. There are 14 residues in the CDR3. CDR3 sequence (DNA): TGTGCCTGGAAGGGGCTAGCGGCCTACAATGAGCAGTTCTTC. Its protein product is CAWKGLAAYNEQFF.

This clone has just a few counts. The J gene is TRBJ2-1, the V gene TRBV5-1, with 9 nucleotides matching TRBD1. CDR1 is SGHRS, CDR2 YFSETQ, per germline. V lost 4 bases and J lost 3; bases outside the gene matches: 2. The CDR3 sequence is 14 residues long. CDR3 region: CASSAGQGYNEQFF. CDR3 coding DNA: TGCGCCAGCAGCGCGGGACAGGGCTACAATGAGCAGTTCTTC.

This chain connects TRBV30 to TRBJ2-3; D may be TRBD2 (5 bases). CDR3 length: 11 amino acids. Germline V gives CDR1 GTSNPN, CDR2 SVGIG (reference sequence). V was cut by 1 base and J by 11 bases, with 10 bases left in between. The CDR3 DNA sequence: TGTGCCTGGAGTGGCCTAGCCAGGCAGTATTTT. This translates into CAWSGLARQYF.

The chain joins TRBV7-9 to TRBJ1-4, with D possibly TRBD1 on 6 matching bases. The CDR3 extends over 14 amino acids. V lost 5 bases and J lost 8, with 15 bases in between. CDR1 is SEHNR and CDR2 is FQNEAQ in the germline V gene (reference sequence). The CDR3 DNA reads TGTGCCAGCAGCGCCCCAGGGGTTGGGGAAAAACTGTTTTTT. Protein sequence: CASSAPGVGEKLFF.

This clone was seen a handful of times. The chain links TRBV29-1 to TRBJ2-2; D unresolved. Germline CDR1 and CDR2: SQVTM and ANQGSEA. CDR3 length equals 14 residues. V was shortened by 0 bases and J by 3 bases, with 8 bases between the two germline ends. As DNA, the CDR3 is TGCAGCGTTGAAGATCTTTCGGACACCGGGGAGCTGTTTTTT. This encodes CSVEDLSDTGELFF.